This TCR beta chain appears in the sequencing data of a study of CD8 T cells in ankylosing spondylitis. Study-wide results and caveats: There was a TCR beta motif, made of several highly homologous variants, that appeared characteristic of ankylosing spondylitis blood. Reactive arthritis synovial fluid and blood were previously reported to contain some motif variants. As reported, disease-linked clones showed significant enrichment in matched ankylosing spondylitis synovial fluid.

Quantitative molecular-barcoded 5'-RACE generated the TCR beta libraries. TCRdb itself ran the 5' RACE reads through MiXCR, one entry per CDR3 protein. The table includes hundreds of thousands of distinct CDR3 sequences, 12% detected once. On this clonotype itself: The antigen is undetermined.

This TCR derives from a male donor with ankylosing spondylitis. Sequences were obtained from blood, either unsorted or a sorted T cell fraction (not recorded which).

This CDR3 is CSARLGDPQHF. The CDR3 DNA is TGCAGTGCCAGGCTGGGGGATCCCCAGCATTTT. The chain carries TRBV20-1 and TRBJ1-5, with D possibly being TRBD1 (5 bases). Germline V lookup: CDR1 DFQATT, CDR2 SNEGSKA (reference sequence). V was clipped by 6 bases and J by 10 bases, with 13 bases between them. The CDR3 contains 11 residues.